This T cell receptor (beta chain) was documented in a study of cytomegalovirus exposure and HLA in healthy donors. Study background: Genotyping showed roughly 76% of approximately 430 donors falling in the Caucasian-associated ancestry cluster.

The CDR3 length is 14 residues. Trimming pared 2 bases from V and 5 bases from J, leaving 13 bases between. The V gene's germline CDR1 is SGDLS and CDR2 YYNGEE. Primers included in the PCR were 60 Vbeta and 13 Jbeta primers. Clones were read by immunoSEQ multiplex PCR, and TCRdb kept only the in-frame ones, dropping some. This sample has 200,000 to 250,000 clones, with about 85% found just once. Broader study findings: Later genetic work tied a missense DCLRE1C variant to beta-chain V and J trimming. A later analysis linked some 18,000 TCR beta sequences to HLA alleles at 0.05 false discovery rate.

On this clone: Antigen unknown.

The source of this sequence is a human donor in good health. Sequencing was carried out using PBMCs. J is TRBJ1-1 and V is TRBV9, with no clear D. The CDR3 sequence is CASSVSAVDTEAFF. As DNA, the CDR3 is TGTGCCAGCAGCGTGAGCGCGGTGGATACTGAAGCTTTCTTT.